These 23 T cell receptor beta chains share one sample of origin, sequenced in a study of identical twins (dated by TCRdb to the mid-2010s). The library was made by 5' RACE. TCRdb lists the instrument as Illumina HiSeq 2000. The raw public reads went through TCRdb reprocessing: fastp at Q25, MiXCR clone calling, in-frame beta chains kept. Every distinct CDR3 protein forms one entry, paired with its most common genes and DNA. Counted in this sample were roughly 570,000 distinct CDR3 sequences; approximately 9.6% of them appeared once. Clones ranked in the top ten supply roughly 3% of the sample. This sample also appeared in a second study, on yellow fever vaccine responses in identical twins.

Sequenced sample: PBMCs. The receptors here all came from a woman aged 18 to 35 in good health.

Many counts were recorded for this clonotype. This chain uses TRBV20-1 with TRBJ2-3; 14 positions match TRBD2. The CDR3 contains 19 residues. V was clipped by 3 bases and J by 3 bases; unmatched bases: 14. Germline CDR1 reads DFQATT; CDR2 reads SNEGSKA (reference sequence). CDR3 loop: CSARVTGTSGRKETDTQYF. DNA of the CDR3: TGCAGTGCTAGGGTAACCGGGACTAGCGGGAGAAAGGAGACAGATACGCAGTATTTT.

Only a few counts were recorded for this clonotype. The V and J genes are TRBV2 and TRBJ2-6, with TRBD1 matching 9 bases. The CDR3 covers 15 residues. In germline, CDR1 is SNHLY, CDR2 FYNNEI. V shed 9 bases, J shed 2 bases, and the junction held 5 bases outside the gene matches. The DNA of the CDR3 is TGTGCCAGGGGACAGGGACTTCCTGGGGCCAACGTCCTGACTTTC. Translation: CARGQGLPGANVLTF.

This clonotype has just a few counts. The chain uses TRBV7-9 and TRBJ2-5; no firm D call. Trimming shortened V by 3 bases and J by 5 bases, and 7 bases separated the two germline ends. Germline CDR1 is SEHNR and CDR2 is FQNEAQ (reference sequence). The CDR3 loop spans 12 amino acids. The CDR3 sequence: CASSFKKETQYF. The CDR3 bases are TGTGCCAGCAGCTTTAAAAAGGAGACCCAGTACTTC.

The sample holds a few counts of this clonotype. The V call is TRBV28, the J call TRBJ2-6; D is undetermined. Deletions cut 3 bases from V and 3 bases from J, with 9 bases between. Germline loops: CDR1 MDHEN, CDR2 SYDVKM. CDR3 size: 15 residues. The CDR3 nucleotides are TGTGCCAGCAGTTTTTTGGGTTATGGGGCCAACGTCCTGACTTTC. Its translation: CASSFLGYGANVLTF.

This clonotype was seen ten or more times. CDR3 DNA sequence: TGTGCCAGCAGTTTTCGGGCTTCCGGGCGGAATGAGCAGTTCTTC. Its protein product is CASSFRASGRNEQFF. The chain carries TRBV12-3 or TRBV12-4 and TRBJ2-1; D gene ambiguous. CDR3 length equals 15 residues. V lost 3 bases and J 7 bases, leaving 16 bases between the germline ends.

The chain combines TRBV7-9 with TRBJ2-5; D is ambiguous. The CDR3 sequence is 15 residues long. The germline V gene has CDR1 SEHNR and CDR2 FQNEAQ (reference sequence). V shed 2 bases and J shed 3 bases, with 13 bases lying between them. CDR3 amino acids: CASSLTSVQKETQYF. The CDR3 DNA sequence: TGTGCCAGCAGCTTAACTTCGGTCCAGAAAGAGACCCAGTACTTC.

The V gene is TRBV5-4, the J gene TRBJ2-7; D may be TRBD1 or TRBD2 (5 bases each). The CDR3 runs to 13 residues. Per germline, CDR1 SGHNT and CDR2 YYREEE (reference sequence). V was cut by 0 bases and J by 5 bases, with 9 bases left in between. The DNA of the CDR3 is TGTGCCAGCAGCTTGGAGGGACCCAACGAGCAGTACTTC. Translated, it gives CASSLEGPNEQYF. Full variable domain (missing parts from reference TRBV5-4 and TRBJ2-7): ETGVTQSPTHLIKTRGQQVTLRCSSQSGHNTVSWYQQALGQGPQFIFQYYREEENGRGNFPPRFSGLQFPNYSSELNVNALELDDSALYLCASSLEGPNEQYFGPGTRLTVT.

This clonotype was seen at least ten times. In DNA form, the CDR3 reads TGCGCCAGCAGCTTGGGTCCGTTGTTGGTGAACACCGGGGAGCTGTTTTTT. It is translated as CASSLGPLLVNTGELFF. The chain couples TRBV5-1 to TRBJ2-2; D is unresolved. This CDR3 has 17 residues. V was shortened by 0 bases and J by 1 base, with 13 bases between the two germline ends. The V gene's germline CDR1 is SGHRS and CDR2 YFSETQ.

This clonotype was counted ten times or more. The chain uses TRBV3-1 and TRBJ1-1, with D possibly TRBD1 on 5 matching bases. There are 13 residues in the CDR3. The germline gives CDR1 LGHDT, CDR2 YNNKEL (reference sequence). V lost 8 bases and J 5 bases, leaving 15 bases between the germline ends. CDR3 amino acids: CASRGGGNTEAFF. CDR3 coding DNA: TGTGCCAGCCGCGGGGGTGGGAATACTGAAGCTTTCTTT.

This clonotype was seen many times. The rearrangement links TRBV18 to TRBJ1-1; no clear D. This CDR3 contains 16 residues. Germline CDR1 is KGHSH and CDR2 is LQKENI. V lost 1 base and J lost 4, with 16 bases in between. The CDR3 sequence: CASSPQGPKLGTEAFF. DNA for the CDR3: TGTGCCAGCTCACCACAAGGACCGAAGTTGGGCACTGAAGCTTTCTTT.

This clonotype was seen repeatedly, ten times or more. The chain combines TRBV6-5 with TRBJ1-1; D remains ambiguous. CDR3 length equals 12 residues. Trimming took off 6 bases at V and 0 bases at J, with 5 bases between the two ends. Per the germline V gene, CDR1 is MNHEY and CDR2 is SVGAGI. CDR3 nucleotides: TGTGCCAGCAGACAGATGAACACTGAAGCTTTCTTT. Translation: CASRQMNTEAFF.

This clonotype showed up just a few times. The V and J genes are TRBV3-1 and TRBJ2-7, with 7 bases matching TRBD2. Germline-derived CDR1 and CDR2 are LGHDT and YNNKEL (reference sequence). There are 17 residues in the CDR3. J lost 7 bases, V lost 1 base, and 16 bases had no gene match. The CDR3 sequence: CASSQATRTGLGGEQYF. Here the CDR3 DNA reads TGTGCCAGCAGCCAAGCCACCCGTACGGGTCTCGGGGGGGAGCAGTACTTC.

The CDR3 bases are TGTGCCATCAGTGAGTTGATGCGGGGGACCTACGAGCAGTACTTC. This encodes CAISELMRGTYEQYF. This sequence joins TRBV10-3 and TRBJ2-7; 7 bases match TRBD2. Germline V gene data show CDR1 as ENHRY and CDR2 as SYGVKD. The CDR3 loop spans 15 amino acids. The ends lost 1 base at V and 2 bases at J; junction bases unmatched: 5.

This clonotype was seen a handful of times. The chain combines TRBV6-1 with TRBJ2-7, with 14 bases matching TRBD2. The CDR3 contains 16 residues. V shed 6 bases, J shed 0 bases, and the junction held 4 bases outside the gene matches. Germline V gene lookup returns CDR1 MNHNS and CDR2 SASEGT. This chain's CDR3 is CASSRTSGRFSYEQYF. In DNA, the CDR3 is TGTGCCAGCAGCCGGACTAGCGGGAGGTTCTCCTACGAGCAGTACTTC.

This clonotype was found a few times. The V and J genes are TRBV15 and TRBJ2-7; 7 bases match TRBD1. The V segment lost 2 bases and the J segment 13 bases; nucleotides outside the gene matches: 14. This CDR3 comprises 14 residues. Germline V gene sequence: CDR1 LNHNV, CDR2 YYDKDF (reference sequence). The CDR3 here is CATSRQRTGQAAYF. CDR3 DNA sequence: TGTGCCACCAGCAGACAACGAACCGGACAGGCGGCTTACTTC.

CDR3 nucleotide sequence: TGTGCCAGCAGCTACACTAGCGGGGGGTACTCCTACAATGAGCAGTTCTTC. Protein sequence: CASSYTSGGYSYNEQFF. This chain connects TRBV6-4 to TRBJ2-1; 12 positions match TRBD2. Germline V CDR1 and CDR2: MRHNA, SNTAGT. The J segment lost 0 bases and the V segment lost 6 bases, leaving 6 bases of the junction unmatched. The CDR3 totals 17 residues.

The CDR3 region is CASSTGQSTGELFF. DNA of the CDR3: TGCGCCAGCAGCACGGGACAGTCCACCGGGGAGCTGTTTTTT. V and J are TRBV5-1 and TRBJ2-2; 7 nucleotides agree with TRBD1. The CDR3 runs to 14 residues. V lost 4 bases to trimming and J lost 4 bases; unmatched junction nucleotides: 4. Germline V gene sequence: CDR1 SGHRS, CDR2 YFSETQ.

This clonotype was seen ten or more times. The chain joins TRBV6-5 to TRBJ2-3, with TRBD1 matching 9 bases. Germline V lookup: CDR1 MNHEY, CDR2 SVGAGI. V shed 3 bases and J 2 bases; nucleotides not matched to a gene: 9. The CDR3 extends over 17 amino acids. CDR3 protein: CASSYGTGYSATDTQYF. CDR3 sequence (DNA): TGTGCCAGCAGTTATGGGACAGGGTATTCCGCCACAGATACGCAGTATTTT.

This clonotype was recorded a few times. DNA of the CDR3: TGTGCCATCATGGGGACTAGCGGGAAGGATGAGCAGTTCTTC. It is translated as CAIMGTSGKDEQFF. J is TRBJ2-1 and V is TRBV10-3, with 13 bases matching TRBD2. The ends lost 7 bases at V and 8 bases at J; junction bases unmatched: 5. Germline V lookup: CDR1 ENHRY, CDR2 SYGVKD. CDR3 size: 14 residues.

This clonotype was seen repeatedly, ten times or more. The CDR3 loop is CASALTPSFGTGDGYTF. The CDR3 DNA sequence: TGTGCTAGTGCCCTAACCCCTTCATTCGGGACAGGGGACGGCTACACCTTC. The chain is built from TRBV12-5 and TRBJ1-2, with 10 bases lining up with TRBD1. Germline V gene data show CDR1 as LGHNT and CDR2 as FRNRAP. V lost 7 bases and J lost 8; bases outside the gene matches: 19. The CDR3 extends over 17 amino acids.

This clonotype showed up just a few times. V usage is TRBV4-1 and J usage is TRBJ1-4; a possible D gene is TRBD1 (5 bases). Germline assignment: CDR1 MGHRA and CDR2 YSYEKL. V dropped 4 bases and J dropped 5 bases, with 11 bases sitting between them. The CDR3 is 14 amino acids. CDR3 bases: TGCGCCAGCAGCCTGGTACCAGGGAATGAAAAACTGTTTTTT. It specifies CASSLVPGNEKLFF.

V is TRBV29-1 and J is TRBJ2-3; D is perhaps TRBD1 (6 bases). Germline CDR1 is SQVTM and CDR2 is ANQGSEA. This CDR3 region has 15 residues. The ends were cut back, 2 bases at V and 0 bases at J, with 12 bases in the middle. The DNA for the CDR3 is TGCAGCGTTGAATTGGGGGCCCGGAGCACAGATACGCAGTATTTT. This encodes CSVELGARSTDTQYF.

In its sample, this clonotype was seen many times. The genes are TRBV6-1 and TRBJ2-7; 7 bases line up with TRBD2. The CDR3 runs to 14 residues. Germline CDR1 reads MNHNS; CDR2 reads SASEGT. J was trimmed by 5 bases and V by 6 bases; bases with no gene match: 10. In DNA, the CDR3 is TGTGCCAGCAGGGAAAGAGCGGGAATGAACGAGCAGTACTTC. As protein: CASRERAGMNEQYF.